Below, 27 T cell receptor beta chains from the same sample are listed, as sequenced in a study of T-cell reconstitution after alpha-beta-depleted transplantation in children. Using unique molecular identifiers, the investigators prepared the TCRbeta library. TCRdb re-analysed the PCR reads in MiXCR, keeping a single row per CDR3 protein. The sample lists 65,000 to 90,000 distinct CDR3 sequences, roughly a tenth occurring once. The specimen was PBMCs, collected before TCRalphabeta/CD19-depleted stem cell transplant. The receptor source for this set is a boy between 10 and 17 years old with acute myeloid leukemia, due to receive a stem cell transplant.

This clonotype was recorded at least ten times. This rearrangement joins TRBV25-1 to TRBJ2-2; no clear D. Germline values: CDR1 MGHDK, CDR2 SYGVNS. V gave up 2 bases and J gave up 4 bases, with 14 bases separating them. This CDR3 region has 16 residues. This CDR3 is CASSEPPAESTGELFF. CDR3 coding DNA: TGTGCCAGCAGTGAACCCCCGGCGGAGTCCACCGGGGAGCTGTTTTTT.

This clonotype showed up many times. This chain connects TRBV7-2 to TRBJ2-1; TRBD2 agrees at 10 bases. J gave up 6 bases and V 1 base, and 6 bases lay outside the gene matches. Germline V CDR1 and CDR2: SGHTA, FQGNSA. The CDR3 runs to 16 residues. The CDR3 is CASSLEGAGGRNEQFF. DNA of the CDR3: TGTGCCAGCAGCTTAGAGGGAGCGGGGGGGCGCAATGAGCAGTTCTTC.

This clonotype was found many times. The chain couples TRBV7-8 to TRBJ2-1; D remains ambiguous. The CDR3 is 14 amino acids. The germline gives CDR1 SGHVS, CDR2 FQNEAQ. Trimming took 2 bases from V and 0 from J, leaving 5 bases between them. CDR3 nucleotide sequence: TGTGCCAGCAGCTTAAGGAGCTCCTACAATGAGCAGTTCTTC. Translation: CASSLRSSYNEQFF.

This clonotype appeared many times. The genes are TRBV5-4 and TRBJ2-1; the match to TRBD2 covers 7 bases. V lost 4 bases to trimming and J lost 4 bases; unmatched junction nucleotides: 11. Germline CDR1 reads SGHNT; CDR2 reads YYREEE (reference sequence). CDR3 length: 16 residues. CDR3 bases: TGTGCCAGCAGCCCCCGCGGTAGCGGGTTTTACAATGAGCAGTTCTTC. Translation gives CASSPRGSGFYNEQFF.

This clonotype appeared many times. CDR3 DNA sequence: TGCGCCAGCAGTCGCATCCTAGGGACCGGGAATCGGGTCGGCAAAAACATTCAGTACTTC. Its translation is CASSRILGTGNRVGKNIQYF. V usage is TRBV10-1 and J usage is TRBJ2-4; D could derive from TRBD1 or TRBD2 (5 bases each). The CDR3 runs to 20 residues. The V and J ends lost 5 bases and 3 bases respectively, with 29 bases between them. CDR1 is WNHNN, CDR2 SYGVQD, per germline (reference sequence).

This chain uses TRBV4-2 with TRBJ2-7; tentatively, D is TRBD1 or TRBD2 (6 bases each). Trimming stripped 4 bases from V and 2 bases from J, with 18 bases between. The CDR3 contains 16 residues. CDR1 LGHNA and CDR2 YNFKEQ come from the germline V gene. DNA of the CDR3: TGTGCCAGCAGCCCCTTAGGGTGGGGGGCCCCCTACGAGCAGTACTTC. Encoded protein: CASSPLGWGAPYEQYF.

This clonotype has ten or more counts. This sequence joins TRBV6-2 or TRBV6-3 and TRBJ1-5, with D possibly matching TRBD1 (6 bases). CDR1 and CDR2 from the germline V gene are MNHEY and SVGEGT. This CDR3 region has 12 residues. Trimming cost V 4 bases and J 9 bases, with 10 bases left between them. The CDR3 reads CASSFRGAPQHF. CDR3 nucleotides: TGTGCCAGCAGTTTCAGGGGCGCGCCCCAGCATTTT.

The rearrangement links TRBV11-2 to TRBJ2-1, with D maybe TRBD1 (5 bases). The germline gives CDR1 SGHAT, CDR2 FQNNGV. Between the trimmed V and J ends, which lost 1 base and 10 bases, there was a span of 11 bases. The CDR3 is 13 amino acids. CDR3 nucleotide sequence: TGTGCCAGCAGCTTAGCTCGCCGACAGGAGCAGTTCTTC. Translating it yields CASSLARRQEQFF.

Concerning this clonotype: With a much larger clone just one base away, this may be a read error. V is TRBV6-1 and J is TRBJ1-2, with 7 nucleotides matching TRBD1. Looked up from germline, CDR1 is MNHNS and CDR2 is SASEGT. The CDR3 contains 13 residues. CDR3 DNA sequence: TGTGCCAGCAGCTCGACAGGGAACTATGGCTACCCCTTC. Protein sequence: CASSSTGNYGYPF.

This clonotype occurred many times. This chain joins TRBV20-1 and TRBJ2-7; D may be TRBD1 or TRBD2 (6 bases each). V was trimmed by 0 bases and J by 0 bases, leaving 12 bases between them. The germline gives CDR1 DFQATT, CDR2 SNEGSKA (reference sequence). The CDR3 is 15 residues long. DNA of the CDR3: TGCAGTGCTAGAGATGGTGCGGGACACTCCTACGAGCAGTACTTC. Its protein is CSARDGAGHSYEQYF.

By its share, this clonotype is medium-sized. The chain couples TRBV7-8 to TRBJ1-6; possible D gene TRBD1, 6 bases. CDR3 length: 15 amino acids. V lost 4 bases and J lost 7, with 14 bases in between. Germline lookup yields CDR1 SGHVS and CDR2 FQNEAQ. The CDR3 spells CASSSSGTINSPLHF. In DNA form, the CDR3 reads TGTGCCAGCAGCTCCTCCGGGACAATCAATTCACCCCTCCACTTT. Full variable domain (remainder filled in from reference TRBV7-8 and TRBJ1-6): GAGVSQSPRYKVAKRGQDVALRCDPISGHVSLFWYQQALGQGPEFLTYFQNEAQLDKSGLPSDRFFAERPEGSVSTLKIQRTQQEDSAVYLCASSSSGTINSPLHFGNGTRLTVT.

This clonotype showed up just a few times. The chain combines TRBV25-1 with TRBJ1-1; D gene ambiguous. Germline V gene lookup returns CDR1 MGHDK and CDR2 SYGVNS. The CDR3 totals 13 residues. With 5 bases removed from V and 4 bases from J, the gap between germline ends came to 11 bases. CDR3 loop: CASSPNPFTEAFF. DNA for the CDR3: TGTGCCAGCAGTCCAAATCCATTCACTGAAGCTTTCTTT. Complete variable domain (other parts from reference TRBV25-1 and TRBJ1-1): EADIYQTPRYLVIGTGKKITLECSQTMGHDKMYWYQQDPGMELHLIHYSYGVNSTEKGDLSSESTVSRIRTEHFPLTLESARPSHTSQYLCASSPNPFTEAFFGQGTRLTVV.

This clonotype was seen ten or more times. Compared with germline, one end of the junction differs, possibly owing to a read error. This chain connects TRBV20-1 to TRBJ2-7; unclear D gene. The CDR3 is 17 residues long. CDR1 and CDR2 from the germline V gene are DFQATT and SNEGSKA (reference sequence). DNA for the CDR3: TGCAGTGCTAGAGATGGATCTAGGTCGGTTAGTGGGTACGGGCAGTACTTC. It specifies CSARDGSRSVSGYGQYF.

This clonotype was counted only a few times. J is TRBJ2-1 and V is TRBV10-3; D might be TRBD2 (6 bases). The V end was cut by 10 bases, the J end by 8 bases, with 21 bases between. The germline V gene encodes CDR1 ENHRY and CDR2 SYGVKD. The CDR3 runs to 14 residues. The CDR3 sequence: CATAGTPLAHEQFF. CDR3 bases: TGTGCCACCGCCGGGACTCCCCTGGCCCATGAGCAGTTCTTC.

The chain links TRBV10-3 to TRBJ1-6, with TRBD1 matching over 7 bases. V lost 4 bases and J lost 7; bases outside the gene matches: 4. CDR3 size: 14 residues. Germline V lookup: CDR1 ENHRY, CDR2 SYGVKD. Written as DNA, the CDR3 is TGTGCCATCAGTGGGGACAGATCCAATTCACCCCTCCACTTT. It is translated as CAISGDRSNSPLHF.

The J gene is TRBJ1-2, the V gene TRBV12-3 or TRBV12-4; the match to TRBD1 covers 8 bases. The V segment lost 3 bases and the J segment 4 bases; nucleotides outside the gene matches: 19. The CDR3 is 19 amino acids. The CDR3 sequence is CASSFGRGLTAGVVYGYTF. The CDR3 coding sequence is TGTGCCAGCAGTTTCGGCAGGGGGCTGACGGCCGGTGTTGTCTATGGCTACACCTTC.

This clonotype was seen repeatedly, ten times or more. V and J are TRBV3-1 and TRBJ2-2, with TRBD2 identical over 7 bases. Germline V CDR1 and CDR2: LGHDT, YNNKEL (reference sequence). The V segment lost 6 bases and the J segment 5 bases; nucleotides outside the gene matches: 6. The CDR3 is made up of 14 amino acids. This chain's CDR3 is CASRSLAETGELFF. CDR3 DNA sequence: TGTGCCAGCAGGTCCCTAGCGGAAACCGGGGAGCTGTTTTTT.

This clonotype has ten or more counts. The chain is built from TRBV10-3 and TRBJ2-1, with 7 bases identical to TRBD2. Looked up from germline, CDR1 is ENHRY and CDR2 is SYGVKD. The CDR3 spans 18 residues. V dropped 0 bases and J dropped 0; count of bases not matched to a gene: 8. CDR3 DNA: TGTGCCATCAGTGAGTCTGATAGCGGGTTCATCTCCTACAATGAGCAGTTCTTC. Its protein is CAISESDSGFISYNEQFF.

This clonotype showed up many times. The chain couples TRBV20-1 to TRBJ1-5; 8 nucleotides agree with TRBD1. The germline CDR1 and CDR2 sequences are DFQATT and SNEGSKA (reference sequence). V lost 1 base, J lost 2 bases, and 1 base stayed unmatched. CDR3 size: 14 residues. The CDR3, as DNA: TGCAGTGCTAGAGTACAGGGGGGCAATCAGCCCCAGCATTTT. This translates into CSARVQGGNQPQHF.

This clonotype is a singleton in its sample. With a much larger clone just one base away, this may be a read error. V gene TRBV20-1 combines with J gene TRBJ2-1, with 10 bases that match TRBD1. This CDR3 comprises 16 residues. The V segment lost 2 bases and the J segment 11 bases; nucleotides outside the gene matches: 15. CDR1 is DFQATT and CDR2 is SNEGSKA in the germline V gene (reference sequence). Written as DNA, the CDR3 is TGCAGTGCTAGATCAGCTCGCCGGGACAGGGGTTATAAGCAGTTCTTC. It yields the protein CSARSARRDRGYKQFF.

This clonotype was seen repeatedly, ten times or more. V and J are TRBV4-1 and TRBJ2-3; D is possibly TRBD2 (6 bases). The CDR3 length is 15 residues. The V end lost 4 bases, the J end lost 3 bases, and 14 bases lay between the germline ends. Germline V gene sequence: CDR1 MGHRA, CDR2 YSYEKL. The CDR3 nucleotides read TGCGCCAGCAGCCGAGTATTAGCGGTAACAGATACGCAGTATTTT. Its translation: CASSRVLAVTDTQYF.

The chain employs TRBV12-3 or TRBV12-4 and TRBJ2-6; TRBD1 agrees at 10 bases. V shed 6 bases, J shed 0 bases, and the junction held 2 bases outside the gene matches. The CDR3 is 16 residues long. CDR3 sequence (DNA): TGTGCCAGCAGGGGGACAGGGGACTCTGGGGCCAACGTCCTGACTTTC. Its protein product is CASRGTGDSGANVLTF.

In this sample, this clonotype turned up many times. The rearrangement joins TRBV5-1 to TRBJ2-3; TRBD1 matches 9 bases. Losses at the gene ends were 4 bases for V and 2 bases for J; bases not matched to a gene: 5. The CDR3 totals 15 residues. Germline V gives CDR1 SGHRS, CDR2 YFSETQ. Here the CDR3 reads CASSTGTGYTDTQYF. As DNA, the CDR3 is TGCGCCAGCAGCACGGGGACAGGGTACACAGATACGCAGTATTTT.

This clonotype was counted many times. The rearrangement joins TRBV24-1 to TRBJ2-5; D ambiguous. In germline, CDR1 is KGHDR, CDR2 SFDVKD. The CDR3 runs to 13 residues. V lost 4 bases to trimming and J lost 1 base, with 6 bases between them. Here the CDR3 DNA reads TGTGCCACCAGTGAGGCAGGCCAAGAGACCCAGTACTTC. Its protein product is CATSEAGQETQYF.

This clonotype occurred many times. V and J are TRBV3-1 and TRBJ1-2, with a weak D call TRBD1 (6 bases). The CDR3 runs to 15 residues. CDR1 and CDR2 (germline): LGHDT, YNNKEL (reference sequence). V was shortened by 0 bases and J by 6 bases, with 14 bases between the two germline ends. The chain's CDR3 is CASSQDRDRRDGYTF. The DNA for the CDR3 is TGTGCCAGCAGCCAAGATCGTGACAGGCGTGATGGCTACACCTTC.

This clonotype was counted only a few times. This sequence joins TRBV12-3 or TRBV12-4 and TRBJ2-2; a possible D gene is TRBD2 (6 bases). V lost 7 bases to trimming and J lost 5 bases, with 17 bases between them. The CDR3 extends over 15 amino acids. The CDR3 region is CASTPRGSVTGELFF. CDR3 DNA sequence: TGTGCCAGCACTCCCCGGGGGAGCGTTACCGGGGAGCTGTTTTTT.

This clonotype was counted only a few times. The chain carries TRBV7-2 and TRBJ2-7; the match to TRBD2 covers 7 bases. From germline, CDR1 is SGHTA and CDR2 FQGNSA. V trimming: 5 bases; J trimming: 3 bases; junction bases outside the gene matches: 10. CDR3 length: 15 amino acids. DNA for the CDR3: TGTGCCAGCAGCCTGGGGGGGGGACCCCTCTACGAGCAGTACGTC. The encoded protein is CASSLGGGPLYEQYV.